Following are 21 T cell receptor beta chains from one sample sequenced in a study of molecular identifiers for immune sequencing clone quantification (dated by TCRdb to the late 2010s). The method was PCR. Instrument used: NextSeq 500. Using fastp at Q25 and MiXCR, TCRdb reprocessed the public reads and kept productive beta chains. Every distinct CDR3 protein forms one entry, paired with its most common genes and DNA. This sample holds approximately 680,000 distinct CDR3 sequences; around 25% were observed only once. 0.78% of the sample is held by the ten biggest clonotypes. What was sequenced was naive CD8+ T cells from blood, with Jurkat cell RNA spiked in. Per the publication, the cell subset or site label means: FACS-sorted CD8+CD4-CCR7+CD45RA+ naive T cells. These receptors all stem from a human donor in good health. Some libraries in this study had Jurkat cell RNA spiked in.

This clonotype was seen repeatedly, ten times or more. J is TRBJ1-1 and V is TRBV7-2; D remains ambiguous. CDR3 length: 13 amino acids. V lost 7 bases and J 4 bases, leaving 13 bases between the germline ends. Germline assignment: CDR1 SGHTA and CDR2 FQGNSA. DNA for the CDR3: TGTGCCAGCACCAAGGTTCCGGCCACTGAAGCTTTCTTT. Its protein is CASTKVPATEAFF. The full variable domain, rest sourced from reference TRBV7-2 and TRBJ1-1, is GAGVSQSPSNKVTEKGKDVELRCDPISGHTALYWYRQSLGQGLEFLIYFQGNSAPDKSGLPSDRFSAERTGGSVSTLTIQRTQQEDSAVYLCASTKVPATEAFFGQGTRLTVV.

The chain combines TRBV28 with TRBJ2-1; D ambiguous. V dropped 2 bases and J dropped 12 bases, with 8 bases sitting between them. The germline V gene has CDR1 MDHEN and CDR2 SYDVKM. The CDR3 spans 11 residues. Written as DNA, the CDR3 is TGTGCCAGCAGTTTAGGCGGCGGGCAGTTCTTC. As protein: CASSLGGGQFF.

The genes are TRBV10-2 and TRBJ2-7; D unresolved. Trimming removed 1 base at V and 3 bases at J, with 10 bases between. This CDR3 contains 14 residues. Looked up from germline, CDR1 is WSHSY and CDR2 is SAAADI. CDR3 sequence: CASSEFTEYYEQYF. The CDR3 DNA follows: TGCGCCAGCAGTGAGTTCACAGAGTACTACGAGCAGTACTTC.

The chain carries TRBV10-2 and TRBJ2-7, with D maybe TRBD2 (5 bases). CDR3 length: 14 residues. Trimming pared 3 bases from V and 6 bases from J, leaving 15 bases between. Germline assignment: CDR1 WSHSY and CDR2 SAAADI. CDR3 DNA: TGCGCCAGCAGTGATGGACTCTCGGTTGGCGAGCAGTACTTC. This gives the protein CASSDGLSVGEQYF.

This clonotype appeared a few times. The junction differs from germline at one of its ends, possibly a read error. J is TRBJ2-7 and V is TRBV29-1; 12 bases are a match to TRBD2. Germline V gene lookup returns CDR1 SQVTM and CDR2 ANQGSEA. The CDR3 contains 14 residues. In nucleotides, the CDR3 is TGCAGCGCAAGACTAGCGGGAGTTGTCTACGACCAGTACTTC. Protein: CSARLAGVVYDQYF.

The chain employs TRBV5-1 and TRBJ2-2; no firm D call. Trimming removed 4 bases at V and 2 bases at J, with 18 bases between. Germline CDR1 SGHRS, CDR2 YFSETQ. The CDR3 is made up of 17 amino acids. The CDR3 sequence is CASSLDELPLNTGELFF. The CDR3 nucleotides are TGCGCCAGCAGCCTGGACGAGCTTCCCCTAAACACCGGGGAGCTGTTTTTT.

The rearrangement uses TRBV28 and TRBJ2-1; 8 nucleotides agree with TRBD1. With 7 bases clipped from V and 3 bases from J, the junction kept 11 bases outside the gene matches. This CDR3 is built from 16 residues. CDR1 MDHEN and CDR2 SYDVKM come from the germline V gene. The CDR3 DNA sequence: TGTGCCAGCATTCCCGGACAGGGATTAATCTACAATGAGCAGTTCTTC. It yields the protein CASIPGQGLIYNEQFF.

V usage is TRBV19 and J usage is TRBJ2-4; D ambiguous. This CDR3 is built from 11 residues. Germline V gives CDR1 LNHDA, CDR2 SQIVND (reference sequence). Trimming took 4 bases from V and 7 from J, leaving 5 bases between them. CDR3: CASSTPNIQYF. The CDR3 nucleotides are TGTGCCAGTAGTACACCGAACATTCAGTACTTC. The entire variable domain, with the rest obtained from reference TRBV19 and TRBJ2-4, is as follows: DGGITQSPKYLFRKEGQNVTLSCEQNLNHDAMYWYRQDPGQGLRLIYYSQIVNDFQKGDIAEGYSVSREKKESFPLTVTSAQKNPTAFYLCASSTPNIQYFGAGTRLSVL.

A few counts support this clonotype. V and J are TRBV7-9 and TRBJ2-6; D possibly corresponds to TRBD1 (5 bases). The CDR3 is made up of 18 amino acids. Per the germline V gene, CDR1 is SEHNR and CDR2 is FQNEAQ (reference sequence). The ends were cut back, 5 bases at V and 0 bases at J, with 17 bases in the middle. CDR3 sequence reads: CASSRGQGDVSGANVLTF. In nucleotides, the CDR3 is TGTGCCAGCAGCCGTGGGCAGGGCGACGTCTCTGGGGCCAACGTCCTGACTTTC.

The CDR3 region has the DNA TGTGCCAGCATCCCCTGGGAGGGGGCGGTTAACACCGGGGAGCTGTTTTTT. Translating gives CASIPWEGAVNTGELFF. The rearrangement uses TRBV5-6 and TRBJ2-2, with D perhaps given as TRBD1 or TRBD2 (7 bases each). The CDR3 extends over 17 amino acids. Germline V gene data show CDR1 as SGHDT and CDR2 as YYEEEE. V gave up 6 bases and J gave up 2 bases, with 20 bases separating them.

This clonotype was counted a few times. The chain employs TRBV12-3 or TRBV12-4 and TRBJ1-5, with D unclear. This CDR3 region has 14 residues. V dropped 6 bases and J dropped 6 bases, with 15 bases sitting between them. This chain's CDR3 is CASSPRTAVQPQHF. CDR3 in DNA: TGTGCCAGCAGCCCCCGGACGGCCGTTCAGCCCCAGCATTTT.

In its sample, this clonotype was seen many times. J is TRBJ1-5 and V is TRBV20-1, with D hard to call. CDR3 size: 14 residues. V dropped 3 bases and J dropped 0 bases, with 9 bases sitting between them. From germline, CDR1 is DFQATT and CDR2 SNEGSKA (reference sequence). CDR3 sequence (DNA): TGCAGTGCTAGTGCCGTTAATAGCAATCAGCCCCAGCATTTT. Its protein is CSASAVNSNQPQHF.

A few counts support this clonotype. This sequence joins TRBV12-3 or TRBV12-4 and TRBJ1-1; D is ambiguous. The CDR3 is made up of 13 amino acids. Trimming removed 5 bases at V and 8 bases at J, with 15 bases between. The CDR3 sequence: CASSLSGSSEAFF. The CDR3 DNA reads as TGTGCCAGCAGTCTTAGCGGGTCTTCCGAAGCTTTCTTT.

This clonotype was counted only a few times. V and J are TRBV6-2 or TRBV6-3 and TRBJ2-1; D uncertain. Trimming shortened V by 6 bases and J by 4 bases, and 19 bases separated the two germline ends. Germline V lookup: CDR1 MNHEY, CDR2 SVGEGT. The CDR3 has 16 residues. The CDR3 DNA reads as TGTGCCAGCAGCCCCCTATTGCCCGGGTCTTACAATGAGCAGTTCTTC. Its protein product is CASSPLLPGSYNEQFF.

As for this clonotype: At one boundary the junction diverges from the germline segment, which might be a read error. The chain has TRBV19 and TRBJ2-1; D perhaps matches TRBD2 (5 bases). The V gene's germline CDR1 is LNHDA and CDR2 SQIVND (reference sequence). The CDR3 spans 11 residues. This CDR3 is CVSSRGWFEFF. The CDR3 DNA reads as TGTGTCAGTAGTAGAGGGTGGTTTGAGTTCTTC.

This clonotype was recorded at least ten times. The rearrangement links TRBV7-2 to TRBJ2-1, with 9 bases aligning to TRBD1. CDR3 length: 15 residues. With 5 bases clipped from V and 4 bases from J, the junction kept 6 bases outside the gene matches. Germline values: CDR1 SGHTA, CDR2 FQGNSA. CDR3 bases: TGTGCCAGCAGCCCCTGGACAGGGGATTACAATGAGCAGTTCTTC. Its protein product is CASSPWTGDYNEQFF.

This clonotype was counted at least ten times. The chain couples TRBV28 to TRBJ2-1; 15 bases agree with TRBD2. CDR1 and CDR2 (germline): MDHEN, SYDVKM. The trim removed 5 bases at V and 1 base at J, leaving 9 bases unmatched. CDR3 length: 19 residues. The CDR3 spells CASSRGLAGGPISYNEQFF. The CDR3 DNA sequence: TGTGCCAGCAGTCGAGGACTAGCGGGAGGGCCCATTTCCTACAATGAGCAGTTCTTC.

The chain recombines TRBV9 with TRBJ2-3; the D gene is possibly TRBD1 (6 bases). The CDR3 has 15 amino acids. V lost 0 bases to trimming and J lost 0 bases, with 8 bases between them. Germline CDR1 is SGDLS and CDR2 is YYNGEE. CDR3 amino acids: CASSVVGQSTDTQYF. As DNA, the CDR3 is TGTGCCAGCAGCGTAGTAGGACAGAGCACAGATACGCAGTATTTT.

This clonotype was found a few times. The genes are TRBV12-3 or TRBV12-4 and TRBJ2-5; 9 nucleotides match TRBD1. The J segment lost 3 bases and the V segment lost 7 bases, leaving 9 bases of the junction unmatched. The CDR3 is 15 amino acids. This chain's CDR3 is CASNARDRAEETQYF. CDR3 nucleotides: TGTGCCAGCAACGCGAGGGACAGGGCCGAAGAGACCCAGTACTTC.

The CDR3 protein is CASSQSGQGSNEQFF. The CDR3 nucleotides read TGCGCCAGCAGCCAGTCCGGACAGGGGAGCAATGAGCAGTTCTTC. V and J are TRBV4-3 and TRBJ2-1; 9 bases fit TRBD1. Per germline, CDR1 LGHNA and CDR2 YSLEER. V gave up 3 bases and J gave up 6 bases; unmatched junction bases: 6. This CDR3 is built from 15 residues.

This clonotype appeared many times. CDR3 residues: CASSLDGGEILHF. CDR3 in DNA: TGTGCCAGCAGCTTGGATGGAGGGGAGATCCTCCACTTT. The chain has TRBV5-5 and TRBJ1-6; possible D gene TRBD1, 5 bases. The CDR3 is made up of 13 amino acids. V dropped 0 bases and J dropped 15 bases, with 13 bases sitting between them. Looked up from germline, CDR1 is SGHKS and CDR2 is YYEKEE (reference sequence).